This passage covers 32 T cell receptor beta chains from one sample sequenced in a study of T cell repertoires in ileal Crohn's disease. The assay was immunoSEQ multiplex PCR, and TCRdb's table has in-frame clones only and misses some. The data hold 25,000 to 35,000 clones, with about three quarters observed a single time. Sequencing was done on a sample of ileal tissue. The receptors were sampled from an adult with Crohn's disease.

V is TRBV29-1 and J is TRBJ2-5, with 14 positions matching TRBD2. Trimming removed 2 bases from V and 11 bases from J; junction bases left unmatched: 7. The CDR3 extends over 14 amino acids. Germline CDR1 is SQVTM and CDR2 is ANQGSEA. CDR3 protein: CSVELVTSGGAQYF. The CDR3, as DNA: TGCAGCGTTGAATTGGTGACTAGCGGGGGGGCACAGTACTTC.

The J gene is TRBJ1-2, the V gene TRBV5-1; no firm D call. The CDR3 has 12 residues. Germline CDR1 and CDR2: SGHRS and YFSETQ. V was pared by 5 bases and J by 6 bases, with 11 bases between. CDR3 loop: CASRIAANGYTF. The CDR3 DNA reads as TGCGCCAGCAGGATAGCCGCCAATGGCTACACCTTC.

V and J are TRBV13 and TRBJ2-6; 10 positions agree with TRBD1. Per the germline V gene, CDR1 is PRHDT and CDR2 is FYEKMQ (reference sequence). The CDR3 is 16 amino acids. V dropped 5 bases and J dropped 1; count of bases not matched to a gene: 2. This chain's CDR3 is CASSRQGASGANVLTF. In DNA, the CDR3 is TGTGCCAGCAGCCGACAGGGGGCATCTGGGGCCAACGTCCTGACTTTC.

The rearrangement joins TRBV18 to TRBJ2-2, with a tentative D call TRBD1 (6 bases). CDR3 size: 15 residues. V gave up 3 bases and J gave up 4 bases, with 12 bases separating them. The V gene's germline CDR1 is KGHSH and CDR2 LQKENI. The CDR3 spells CASSPADSITGELFF. In DNA form, the CDR3 reads TGTGCCAGCTCACCCGCGGACAGCATCACCGGGGAGCTGTTTTTT.

This rearrangement joins TRBV5-6 to TRBJ2-7; D is possibly TRBD2 (5 bases). CDR1 is SGHDT, CDR2 YYEEEE, per germline. The CDR3 spans 13 residues. V was pared by 4 bases and J by 4 bases, with 12 bases between. The CDR3 bases are TGTGCCAGCAGCCCCGGACTGGCTTACGAGCAGTACTTC. Translation gives CASSPGLAYEQYF.

The rearrangement joins TRBV2 to TRBJ1-5, with D perhaps matching TRBD1 (6 bases). Germline CDR1 and CDR2: SNHLY and FYNNEI. Trimming removed 5 bases at V and 0 bases at J, with 11 bases between. This CDR3 has 15 residues. CDR3 nucleotides: TGTGCCAGCAGTCCGACAGGTTATAGCAATCAGCCCCAGCATTTT. Translating gives CASSPTGYSNQPQHF.

CDR3 amino acids: CSARRGELSTDTQYF. The CDR3 coding sequence is TGCAGCGCCAGGCGGGGGGAACTTAGCACAGATACGCAGTATTTT. V and J are TRBV29-1 and TRBJ2-3, with 8 bases that match TRBD2. J lost 0 bases, V lost 7 bases, and 9 bases had no gene match. CDR3 length equals 15 residues. Germline V gene data show CDR1 as SQVTM and CDR2 as ANQGSEA.

The chain carries TRBV27 and TRBJ2-5, with D perhaps TRBD1 (6 bases). Trimming left V 3 bases short and J 5 bases short, with 13 bases between. The CDR3 contains 14 residues. Per germline, CDR1 MNHEY and CDR2 SMNVEV (reference sequence). CDR3 in DNA: TGTGCCAGCAGTTTCCAGGGGAATTGGGAGACCCAGTACTTC. Translated: CASSFQGNWETQYF.

This clone was counted a single time. The CDR3 sequence: CASSEIGRGMNQPQHF. CDR3 nucleotide sequence: TGTGCCAGCAGTGAAATAGGCAGGGGGATGAATCAGCCCCAGCATTTT. This chain joins TRBV6-1 and TRBJ1-5, with 7 bases matching TRBD1. V was pared by 2 bases and J by 4 bases, with 8 bases of the junction left unmatched. The length of the CDR3 is 16 residues. Germline CDR1 reads MNHNS; CDR2 reads SASEGT.

The V gene is TRBV6-1, the J gene TRBJ2-7, with 7 bases matching TRBD1. Unmatched junction bases numbered 14, after V lost 9 bases and J lost 6 bases. The germline V gene has CDR1 MNHNS and CDR2 SASEGT. The CDR3 has 14 residues. The CDR3 loop reads CASQRPGQISEQYF. The CDR3 coding sequence is TGTGCCAGTCAACGTCCGGGACAGATCTCCGAGCAGTACTTC.

The rearrangement uses TRBV7-6 and TRBJ2-7; maybe TRBD2 (5 bases). With 5 bases removed from V and 7 bases from J, the gap between germline ends came to 12 bases. Germline V CDR1 and CDR2: SGHVS, FNYEAQ. The length of the CDR3 is 12 residues. The CDR3 DNA follows: TGTGCCAGCAGCCCACCAACGGGGGAGCAGTACTTC. Translating it yields CASSPPTGEQYF.

V usage is TRBV4-3 and J usage is TRBJ2-5, with 8 bases aligning to TRBD2. Germline CDR1 LGHNA, CDR2 YSLEER. The CDR3 consists of 17 residues. V lost 0 bases to trimming and J lost 4 bases; unmatched junction nucleotides: 10. The CDR3: CASSQEIAGSIGETQYF. In DNA form, the CDR3 reads TGCGCCAGCAGCCAAGAGATAGCGGGGTCGATCGGAGAGACCCAGTACTTC.

V and J are TRBV7-6 and TRBJ1-3, with 8 bases identical to TRBD1. Germline trimming cut 6 bases from V and 5 bases from J; bases unmatched to any gene: 12. Germline assignment: CDR1 SGHVS and CDR2 FNYEAQ. The CDR3 sequence is 16 residues long. CDR3 in amino acids: CASRPSTGGQRNTIYF. CDR3 DNA: TGTGCCAGCAGACCATCTACAGGGGGGCAAAGAAACACCATATATTTT.

The V call is TRBV25-1, the J call TRBJ1-2; a weak D match, TRBD1 (5 bases). Trimming left V 8 bases short and J 10 bases short, with 17 bases between. The CDR3 loop spans 12 amino acids. CDR1 is MGHDK, CDR2 SYGVNS, per germline. The CDR3 DNA reads TGTGCCAGCGGTAAGGGGATAGGCGTCTACACCTTC. Residues: CASGKGIGVYTF.

This clone was counted only a few times. The chain combines TRBV19 with TRBJ2-5; 12 bases map to TRBD1. Trimming removed 3 bases from V and 4 bases from J; junction bases left unmatched: 3. From germline, CDR1 is LNHDA and CDR2 SQIVND (reference sequence). The CDR3 contains 15 residues. CDR3 in amino acids: CASSMWGQGAETQYF. The DNA of the CDR3 is TGTGCCAGTAGTATGTGGGGACAGGGGGCAGAGACCCAGTACTTC.

The genes are TRBV7-9 and TRBJ1-2, with unresolved D. CDR1 is SEHNR and CDR2 is FQNEAQ in the germline V gene (reference sequence). The CDR3 is made up of 14 amino acids. The V end was cut by 5 bases, the J end by 8 bases, with 18 bases between. CDR3 amino acids: CASSLDVGASGYTF. The CDR3 DNA reads as TGTGCCAGCAGCCTAGACGTGGGAGCGTCAGGCTACACCTTC.

This sequence joins TRBV19 and TRBJ1-2; TRBD1 might be the D (6 bases). Per the germline V gene, CDR1 is LNHDA and CDR2 is SQIVND (reference sequence). V lost 6 bases, J lost 0 bases, and 14 bases lay in between. CDR3 length: 15 amino acids. The CDR3 spells CASRQDRRANYGYTF. The CDR3 DNA is TGTGCCAGTAGACAAGACAGGAGAGCTAACTATGGCTACACCTTC. The variable domain in full, with the rest retrieved from reference TRBV19 and TRBJ1-2, is DGGITQSPKYLFRKEGQNVTLSCEQNLNHDAMYWYRQDPGQGLRLIYYSQIVNDFQKGDIAEGYSVSREKKESFPLTVTSAQKNPTAFYLCASRQDRRANYGYTFGSGTRLTVV.

The V and J genes are TRBV4-3 and TRBJ1-6, with 10 bases identical to TRBD1. In germline, CDR1 is LGHNA, CDR2 YSLEER. The CDR3 covers 19 residues. V dropped 3 bases and J dropped 8; count of bases not matched to a gene: 16. CDR3 bases: TGCGCCAGCAGCCAGGACTGGTCCACGGGACAGGGGTTACATTCACCCCTCCACTTT. Translated, it gives CASSQDWSTGQGLHSPLHF.

This clone was observed a single time. This chain's CDR3 is CASSLTNVRGRLFEQYF. CDR3 bases: TGTGCCAGCAGCCTCACCAACGTGAGGGGGCGTTTATTTGAGCAGTACTTC. The chain is built from TRBV7-9 and TRBJ2-7, with 7 bases matching TRBD1. The V gene's germline CDR1 is SEHNR and CDR2 FQNEAQ (reference sequence). V lost 5 bases, J lost 7 bases, and 20 bases stayed unmatched. CDR3 length equals 17 residues.

This clone appeared a single time. The V gene is TRBV5-1, the J gene TRBJ1-2; the match to TRBD1 covers 11 bases. This CDR3 has 16 residues. Trimming took 4 bases from V and 0 from J; bases not matched to a gene: 5. Germline V gives CDR1 SGHRS, CDR2 YFSETQ. Written as DNA, the CDR3 is TGCGCCAGCAGCACCGGGACAGGGGGAGCTAACTATGGCTACACCTTC. Translated: CASSTGTGGANYGYTF.

This sequence joins TRBV2 and TRBJ2-1; 13 positions agree with TRBD2. The germline gives CDR1 SNHLY, CDR2 FYNNEI. Trimming cost V 6 bases and J 9 bases; bases outside gene matches: 11. This CDR3 spans 16 amino acids. CDR3 amino acids: CASRELAGGGMGEQFF. CDR3 sequence (DNA): TGTGCCAGCAGAGAACTAGCGGGGGGGGGAATGGGTGAGCAGTTCTTC.

The V gene is TRBV6-6, the J gene TRBJ1-1, with D possibly being TRBD1 (6 bases). Deletions cut 5 bases from V and 0 bases from J, with 7 bases between. CDR1 is MNHNY and CDR2 is SVGAGI in the germline V gene (reference sequence). This CDR3 comprises 13 residues. CDR3 bases: TGTGCCAGCAGTGGACAGATGAACACTGAAGCTTTCTTT. It encodes CASSGQMNTEAFF.

The chain employs TRBV2 and TRBJ1-3, with D unresolved. There are 15 residues in the CDR3. The ends were cut back, 6 bases at V and 0 bases at J, with 12 bases in the middle. Germline V lookup: CDR1 SNHLY, CDR2 FYNNEI. The CDR3 protein is CASSLGLVSGNTIYF. The CDR3 region has the DNA TGTGCCAGCAGCTTAGGACTGGTCTCTGGAAACACCATATATTTT.

The chain couples TRBV4-3 to TRBJ1-6; 7 bases agree with TRBD1. The CDR3 is 17 residues long. Germline CDR1 LGHNA, CDR2 YSLEER. J was trimmed by 6 bases and V by 0 bases; bases with no gene match: 8. DNA for the CDR3: TGCGCCAGCAGCCAAGATCTTGGGACAGATCTTAATTCACCCCTCCACTTT. As protein: CASSQDLGTDLNSPLHF.

The V gene is TRBV5-5, the J gene TRBJ2-2, with unresolved D. The V end was cut by 1 base, the J end by 3 bases, with 10 bases between. Germline-derived CDR1 and CDR2 are SGHKS and YYEKEE (reference sequence). The length of the CDR3 is 15 residues. In DNA form, the CDR3 reads TGTGCCAGCAGCTTGTCAGGTGTGGACACCGGGGAGCTGTTTTTT. Translating gives CASSLSGVDTGELFF.

The J gene is TRBJ1-1, the V gene TRBV4-3; D not resolved. The CDR3 sequence is 14 residues long. The V gene lost 3 bases and the J gene lost 6 bases, with 14 bases spanning the gap. Germline V gene sequence: CDR1 LGHNA, CDR2 YSLEER. CDR3: CASSQHPGQAEAFF. The DNA of the CDR3 is TGCGCCAGCAGCCAGCACCCAGGTCAGGCTGAAGCTTTCTTT.

The chain is built from TRBV29-1 and TRBJ2-7; 10 bases align to TRBD1. With V trimmed by 6 bases and J by 1 base, 3 bases remained unmatched. The CDR3 loop spans 13 amino acids. Germline V gives CDR1 SQVTM, CDR2 ANQGSEA. For the CDR3, the DNA is TGCAGCGTCCGGGACAGGGGATCCTACGAGCAGTACTTC. Translation gives CSVRDRGSYEQYF.

The V call is TRBV4-2, the J call TRBJ2-3; D is undetermined. Germline V gene lookup returns CDR1 LGHNA and CDR2 YNFKEQ. CDR3 length: 13 residues. Trimming removed 2 bases from V and 5 bases from J, with 8 bases in between. The CDR3 bases are TGTGCCAGCAGCCAACTATCTGGAGATACGCAGTATTTT. Protein: CASSQLSGDTQYF.

The chain couples TRBV2 to TRBJ1-6; 7 positions match TRBD1. The germline V gene encodes CDR1 SNHLY and CDR2 FYNNEI. The CDR3 is 16 residues long. V was pared by 3 bases and J by 5 bases, with 7 bases of the junction left unmatched. CDR3 loop: CASSESGQENNSPLHF. The CDR3 DNA reads TGTGCCAGCAGTGAGTCCGGACAGGAGAATAATTCACCCCTCCACTTT. The full variable domain, its missing parts supplied by reference TRBV2 and TRBJ1-6, is EPEVTQTPSHQVTQMGQEVILRCVPISNHLYFYWYRQILGQKVEFLVSFYNNEISEKSEIFDDQFSVERPDGSNFTLKIRSTKLEDSAMYFCASSESGQENNSPLHFGNGTRLTVT.

This clone is medium-sized. This chain uses TRBV10-3 with TRBJ2-7, with 9 bases identical to TRBD1. CDR1 is ENHRY, CDR2 SYGVKD, per germline. CDR3 size: 14 residues. V was clipped by 0 bases and J by 3 bases; unmatched bases: 0. CDR3 bases: TGTGCCATCAGTGAGTCGACAGGGGGCTACGAGCAGTACTTC. This sequence encodes CAISESTGGYEQYF.

The rearrangement joins TRBV30 to TRBJ2-3, with D maybe TRBD2 (5 bases). Germline assignment: CDR1 GTSNPN and CDR2 SVGIG (reference sequence). The V end lost 5 bases, the J end lost 9 bases, and 12 bases lay between the germline ends. CDR3 length: 11 amino acids. As DNA, the CDR3 is TGTGCCTGGGGACTTAGTCCAACGCAGTATTTT. Translated, it gives CAWGLSPTQYF.

The rearrangement joins TRBV7-9 to TRBJ2-1; D is possibly TRBD2 (7 bases). The V gene's germline CDR1 is SEHNR and CDR2 FQNEAQ (reference sequence). The CDR3 has 17 residues. V gave up 1 base and J gave up 4 bases, with 17 bases separating them. The CDR3 nucleotides are TGTGCCAGCAGCTTAGTTTGGGGGGGGACACTATACAATGAGCAGTTCTTC. Translating it yields CASSLVWGGTLYNEQFF. The entire variable domain, with the rest obtained from reference TRBV7-9 and TRBJ2-1, is as follows: DTGVSQNPRHKITKRGQNVTFRCDPISEHNRLYWYRQTLGQGPEFLTYFQNEAQLEKSRLLSDRFSAERPKGSFSTLEIQRTEQGDSAMYLCASSLVWGGTLYNEQFFGPGTRLTVL.